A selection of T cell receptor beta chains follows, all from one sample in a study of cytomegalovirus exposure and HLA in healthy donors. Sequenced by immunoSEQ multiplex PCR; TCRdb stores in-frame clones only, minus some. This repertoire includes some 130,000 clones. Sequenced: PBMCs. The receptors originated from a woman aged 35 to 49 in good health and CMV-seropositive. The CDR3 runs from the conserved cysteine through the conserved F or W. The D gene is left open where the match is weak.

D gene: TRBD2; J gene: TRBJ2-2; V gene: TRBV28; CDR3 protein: CASSFARQRGNTGELFF; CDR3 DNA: TGTGCCAGCAGTTTCGCACGACAGCGGGGTAACACCGGGGAGCTGTTTTTT
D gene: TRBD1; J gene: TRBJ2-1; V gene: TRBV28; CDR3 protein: CASSLWMSGTVEYEQFF; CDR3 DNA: TGTGCCAGCAGTTTATGGATGTCGGGGACAGTAGAGTATGAGCAGTTCTTC
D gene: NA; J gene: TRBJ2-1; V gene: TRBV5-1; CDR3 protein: CASSWGVAGPTSSYNEQFF; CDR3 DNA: TGCGCCAGCAGCTGGGGGGTGGCGGGGCCAACCAGCTCCTACAATGAGCAGTTCTTC
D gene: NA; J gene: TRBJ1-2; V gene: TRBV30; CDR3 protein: CAWSVNSPNGYTF; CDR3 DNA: TGTGCCTGGAGTGTAAACTCCCCCAATGGCTACACCTTC
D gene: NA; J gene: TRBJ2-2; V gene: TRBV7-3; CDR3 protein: CASSFSGSTGELFF; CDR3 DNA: TGTGCCAGCAGCTTCTCCGGGAGTACCGGGGAGCTGTTTTTT
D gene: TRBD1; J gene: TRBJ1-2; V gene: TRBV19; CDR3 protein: CASMDRPGGGYTF; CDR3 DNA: TGTGCCAGTATGGACAGGCCCGGGGGTGGCTACACCTTC
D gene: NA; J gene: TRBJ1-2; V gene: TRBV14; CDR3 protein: CASSPGHNYGYTF; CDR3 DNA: TGTGCCAGCAGCCCGGGACACAACTATGGCTACACCTTC
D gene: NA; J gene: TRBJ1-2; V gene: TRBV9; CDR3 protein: CASSVGGTQVIYGYTF; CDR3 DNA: TGTGCCAGCAGCGTAGGAGGGACTCAAGTAATTTATGGCTACACCTTC
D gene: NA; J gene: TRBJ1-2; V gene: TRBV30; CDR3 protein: CAWSVGGDGYTF; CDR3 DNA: TGTGCCTGGAGTGTTGGAGGGGATGGCTACACCTTC
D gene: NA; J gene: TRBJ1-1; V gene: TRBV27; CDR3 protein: CASSPQGRGTEAFF; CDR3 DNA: TGTGCCAGCAGCCCCCAGGGCAGGGGCACTGAAGCTTTCTTT
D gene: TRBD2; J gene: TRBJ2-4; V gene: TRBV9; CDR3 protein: CASSVDGGSGAKNIQYF; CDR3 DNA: TGTGCCAGCAGCGTAGATGGGGGTAGCGGGGCAAAAAACATTCAGTACTTC
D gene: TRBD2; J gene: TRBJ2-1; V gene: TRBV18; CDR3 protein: CASSPSVAGVNEQFF; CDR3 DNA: TGTGCCAGCTCACCTAGCGTAGCGGGAGTCAATGAGCAGTTCTTC
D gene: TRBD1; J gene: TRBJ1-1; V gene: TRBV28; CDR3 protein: CASSVDRGLTEAFF; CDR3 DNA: TGTGCCAGCAGTGTGGACAGGGGGCTCACTGAAGCTTTCTTT
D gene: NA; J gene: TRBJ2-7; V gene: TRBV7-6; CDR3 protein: CASSLIASSSYEQYF; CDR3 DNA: TGTGCCAGCAGCCTTATAGCGTCCAGCTCCTACGAGCAGTACTTC
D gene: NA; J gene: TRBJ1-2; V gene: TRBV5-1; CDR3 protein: CASSFNTGYYTF; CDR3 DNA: TGCGCCAGCAGTTTTAATACAGGATACTACACCTTC
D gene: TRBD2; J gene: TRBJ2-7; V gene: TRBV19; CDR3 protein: CASSIGTSGSRYEQYF; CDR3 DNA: TGTGCCAGTAGTATCGGGACTAGCGGGAGTAGGTACGAGCAGTACTTC
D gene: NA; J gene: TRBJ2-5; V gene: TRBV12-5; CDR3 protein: CASGLDQGRGETQYF; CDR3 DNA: TGTGCTAGTGGTTTGGACCAGGGGAGAGGGGAGACCCAGTACTTC
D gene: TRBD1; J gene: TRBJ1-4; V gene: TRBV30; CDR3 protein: CAWSVKVGQGEKLFF; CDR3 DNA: TGTGCCTGGAGTGTAAAGGTGGGACAGGGTGAAAAACTGTTTTTT
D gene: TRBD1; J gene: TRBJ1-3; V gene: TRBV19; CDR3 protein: CASTMGDSRNTIYF; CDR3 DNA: TGTGCCAGTACCATGGGGGACAGCCGAAACACCATATATTTT
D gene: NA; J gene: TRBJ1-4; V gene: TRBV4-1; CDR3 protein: CASSQWRRELFF; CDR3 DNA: TGCGCCAGCAGCCAATGGCGGAGAGAACTGTTTTTT
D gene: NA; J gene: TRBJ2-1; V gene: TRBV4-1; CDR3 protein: CASSQWVYKILADNEQFF; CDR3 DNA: TGCGCCAGCAGCCAATGGGTATACAAAATACTAGCTGACAATGAGCAGTTCTTC
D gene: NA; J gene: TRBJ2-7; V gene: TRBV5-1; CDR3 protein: CASSAGSYEQYF; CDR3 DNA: TGCGCCAGCAGCGCGGGGAGCTACGAGCAGTACTTC
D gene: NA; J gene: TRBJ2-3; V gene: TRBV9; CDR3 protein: CASSVGRTPDTDTQYF; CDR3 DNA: TGTGCCAGCAGCGTAGGTAGGACACCCGACACAGATACGCAGTATTTT
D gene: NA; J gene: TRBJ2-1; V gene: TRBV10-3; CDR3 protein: CAISGGREKGNEQFF; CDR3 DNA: TGTGCCATCAGTGGGGGTCGGGAGAAAGGTAATGAGCAGTTCTTC
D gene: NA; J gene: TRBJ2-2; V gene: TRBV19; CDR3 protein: CASIGTPNAGELFF; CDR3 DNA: TGTGCCAGTATCGGGACTCCGAACGCCGGGGAGCTGTTTTTT
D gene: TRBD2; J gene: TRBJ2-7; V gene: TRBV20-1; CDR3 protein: CSASGGYEQYF; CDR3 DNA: TGCAGTGCCTCGGGGGGTTACGAGCAGTACTTC
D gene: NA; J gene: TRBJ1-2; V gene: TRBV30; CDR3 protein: CAWSSGFNYGYTF; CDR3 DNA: TGTGCCTGGAGCTCGGGATTTAACTATGGCTACACCTTC
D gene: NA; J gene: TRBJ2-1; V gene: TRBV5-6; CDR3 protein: CASSLSSYNEQFF; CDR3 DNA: TGTGCCAGCAGCCTAAGCTCCTACAATGAGCAGTTCTTC
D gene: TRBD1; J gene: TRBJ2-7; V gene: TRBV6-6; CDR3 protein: CASSPDRGHEQYF; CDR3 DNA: TGTGCCAGCAGTCCTGACAGGGGTCACGAGCAGTACTTC
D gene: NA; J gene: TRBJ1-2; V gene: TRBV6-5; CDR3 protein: CASSFVQANGYGYTF; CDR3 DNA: TGTGCCAGCAGTTTTGTACAGGCAAACGGCTACGGCTACACCTTC
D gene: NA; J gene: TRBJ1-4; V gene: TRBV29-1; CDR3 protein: CSVEGDSEKLFF; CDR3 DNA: TGCAGCGTTGAAGGAGACTCTGAAAAACTGTTTTTT
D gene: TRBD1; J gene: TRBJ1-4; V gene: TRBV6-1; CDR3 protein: CASTIQGVNEKLFF; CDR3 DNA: TGTGCCAGTACAATACAGGGGGTTAATGAAAAACTGTTTTTT
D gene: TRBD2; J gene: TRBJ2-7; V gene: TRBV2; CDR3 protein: CASSEAASGSYEQYF; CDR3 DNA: TGTGCCAGCAGTGAAGCGGCTAGCGGATCCTACGAGCAGTACTTC
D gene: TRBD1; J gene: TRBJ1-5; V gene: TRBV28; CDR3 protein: CASSTRQGRNQPQHF; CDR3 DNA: TGTGCCAGCAGTACCCGACAGGGTCGGAATCAGCCCCAGCATTTT
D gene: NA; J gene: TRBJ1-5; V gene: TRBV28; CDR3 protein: CASTRAGVQPQHF; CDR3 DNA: TGTGCCAGCACCAGGGCCGGTGTTCAGCCCCAGCATTTT
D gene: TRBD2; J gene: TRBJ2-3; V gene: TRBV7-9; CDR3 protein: CASIWLAGPDTQYF; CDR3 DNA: TGTGCCAGCATCTGGCTAGCGGGCCCAGATACGCAGTATTTT
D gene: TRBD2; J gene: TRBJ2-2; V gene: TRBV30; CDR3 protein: CAWNGGSSTGELFF; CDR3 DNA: TGTGCCTGGAATGGCGGGAGTTCCACCGGGGAGCTGTTTTTT
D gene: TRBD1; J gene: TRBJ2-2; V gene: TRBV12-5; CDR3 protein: CASGIDRGRVNTGELFF; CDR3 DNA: TGTGCTAGTGGTATCGACAGGGGGAGGGTTAACACCGGGGAGCTGTTTTTT
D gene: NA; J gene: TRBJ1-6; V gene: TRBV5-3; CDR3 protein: CARSSGRESHSPLHF; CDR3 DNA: TGTGCCAGAAGCTCGGGCAGGGAATCCCATTCACCCCTCCACTTT
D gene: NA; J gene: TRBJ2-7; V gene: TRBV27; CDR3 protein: CASSLGGGYEQYF; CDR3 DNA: TGTGCCAGCAGTTTAGGGGGCGGCTACGAGCAGTACTTC
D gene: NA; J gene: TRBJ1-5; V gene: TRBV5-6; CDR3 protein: CASSARWVGGDQPQHF; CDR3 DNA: TGTGCCAGCAGCGCACGATGGGTGGGAGGCGATCAGCCCCAGCATTTT
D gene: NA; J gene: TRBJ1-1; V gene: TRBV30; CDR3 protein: CACRGLNTEAFF; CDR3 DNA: TGTGCCTGCCGGGGGTTGAACACTGAAGCTTTCTTT
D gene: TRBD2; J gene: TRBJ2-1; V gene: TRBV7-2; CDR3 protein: CASSRTSGRPIITNEQFF; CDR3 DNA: TGTGCCAGCAGCCGTACTAGCGGGAGGCCCATCATAACCAATGAGCAGTTCTTC
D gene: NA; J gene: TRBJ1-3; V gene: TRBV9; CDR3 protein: CASSVSGGGLSGNTIYF; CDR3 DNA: TGTGCCAGCAGCGTATCTGGCGGAGGACTCTCTGGAAACACCATATATTTT
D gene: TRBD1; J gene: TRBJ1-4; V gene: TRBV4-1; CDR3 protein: CASSQSGTGYEKLFF; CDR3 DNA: TGCGCCAGCAGCCAATCCGGGACAGGGTATGAAAAACTGTTTTTT
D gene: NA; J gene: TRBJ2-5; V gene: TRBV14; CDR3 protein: CASSQDLQETQYF; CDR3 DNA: TGTGCCAGCAGCCAAGATCTCCAAGAGACCCAGTACTTC
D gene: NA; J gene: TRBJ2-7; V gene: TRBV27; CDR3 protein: CASSLHRFAEQYF; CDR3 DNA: TGTGCCAGCAGTTTACATAGATTCGCGGAGCAGTACTTC
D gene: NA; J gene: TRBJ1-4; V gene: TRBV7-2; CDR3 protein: CASSLDPGEKLFF; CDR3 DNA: TGTGCCAGCAGCTTGGACCCGGGAGAAAAACTGTTTTTT
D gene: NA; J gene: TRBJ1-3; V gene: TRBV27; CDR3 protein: CASSPRTPRSGNTIYF; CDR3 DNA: TGTGCCAGCAGTCCCCGGACTCCCCGCTCTGGAAACACCATATATTTT
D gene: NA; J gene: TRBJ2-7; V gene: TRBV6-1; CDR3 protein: CASSEKGGLLPYEQYF; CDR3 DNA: TGTGCCAGCAGTGAAAAAGGCGGGCTGCTACCCTACGAGCAGTACTTC
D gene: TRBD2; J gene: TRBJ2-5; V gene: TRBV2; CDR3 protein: CASTIGLGEETQYF; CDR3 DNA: TGTGCCAGCACAATAGGACTAGGCGAAGAGACCCAGTACTTC
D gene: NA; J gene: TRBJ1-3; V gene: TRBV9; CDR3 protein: CASSVGPGAGNTIYF; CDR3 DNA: TGTGCCAGCAGCGTAGGGCCGGGAGCCGGAAACACCATATATTTT
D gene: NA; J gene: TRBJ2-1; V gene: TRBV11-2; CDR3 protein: CASSLGPSDYNEQFF; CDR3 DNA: TGTGCCAGCAGCTTAGGTCCTAGCGACTACAATGAGCAGTTCTTC
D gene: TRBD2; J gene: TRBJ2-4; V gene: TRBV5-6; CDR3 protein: CASSYGTSGMGNIQYF; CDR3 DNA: TGTGCCAGCAGCTATGGGACTAGCGGGATGGGAAACATTCAGTACTTC
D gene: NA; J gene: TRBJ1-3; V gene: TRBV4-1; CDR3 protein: CASSQTGNSGNTIYF; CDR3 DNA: TGCGCCAGCAGCCAAACAGGGAACTCTGGAAACACCATATATTTT
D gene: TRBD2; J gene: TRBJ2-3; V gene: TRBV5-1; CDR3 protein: CASSPGTSGTISTDTQYF; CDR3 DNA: TGCGCCAGCAGCCCCGGGACTAGCGGGACCATTAGCACAGATACGCAGTATTTT
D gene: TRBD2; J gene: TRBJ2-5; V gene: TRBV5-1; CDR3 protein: CASSPNPGTSGKETQYF; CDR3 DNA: TGCGCCAGCAGCCCTAATCCCGGGACTAGCGGGAAGGAGACCCAGTACTTC
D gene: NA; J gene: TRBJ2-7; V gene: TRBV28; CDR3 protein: CASSYRDTSYEQYF; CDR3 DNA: TGTGCCAGCAGTTACCGGGACACCTCCTACGAGCAGTACTTC
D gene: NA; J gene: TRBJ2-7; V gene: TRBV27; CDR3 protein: CASSWGLGLDEQYF; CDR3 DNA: TGTGCCAGCAGTTGGGGACTCGGCTTAGACGAGCAGTACTTC
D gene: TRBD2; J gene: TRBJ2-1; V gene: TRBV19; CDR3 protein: CASSNSGVSSYNEQFF; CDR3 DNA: TGTGCCAGTAGTAATAGCGGGGTAAGCTCCTACAATGAGCAGTTCTTC